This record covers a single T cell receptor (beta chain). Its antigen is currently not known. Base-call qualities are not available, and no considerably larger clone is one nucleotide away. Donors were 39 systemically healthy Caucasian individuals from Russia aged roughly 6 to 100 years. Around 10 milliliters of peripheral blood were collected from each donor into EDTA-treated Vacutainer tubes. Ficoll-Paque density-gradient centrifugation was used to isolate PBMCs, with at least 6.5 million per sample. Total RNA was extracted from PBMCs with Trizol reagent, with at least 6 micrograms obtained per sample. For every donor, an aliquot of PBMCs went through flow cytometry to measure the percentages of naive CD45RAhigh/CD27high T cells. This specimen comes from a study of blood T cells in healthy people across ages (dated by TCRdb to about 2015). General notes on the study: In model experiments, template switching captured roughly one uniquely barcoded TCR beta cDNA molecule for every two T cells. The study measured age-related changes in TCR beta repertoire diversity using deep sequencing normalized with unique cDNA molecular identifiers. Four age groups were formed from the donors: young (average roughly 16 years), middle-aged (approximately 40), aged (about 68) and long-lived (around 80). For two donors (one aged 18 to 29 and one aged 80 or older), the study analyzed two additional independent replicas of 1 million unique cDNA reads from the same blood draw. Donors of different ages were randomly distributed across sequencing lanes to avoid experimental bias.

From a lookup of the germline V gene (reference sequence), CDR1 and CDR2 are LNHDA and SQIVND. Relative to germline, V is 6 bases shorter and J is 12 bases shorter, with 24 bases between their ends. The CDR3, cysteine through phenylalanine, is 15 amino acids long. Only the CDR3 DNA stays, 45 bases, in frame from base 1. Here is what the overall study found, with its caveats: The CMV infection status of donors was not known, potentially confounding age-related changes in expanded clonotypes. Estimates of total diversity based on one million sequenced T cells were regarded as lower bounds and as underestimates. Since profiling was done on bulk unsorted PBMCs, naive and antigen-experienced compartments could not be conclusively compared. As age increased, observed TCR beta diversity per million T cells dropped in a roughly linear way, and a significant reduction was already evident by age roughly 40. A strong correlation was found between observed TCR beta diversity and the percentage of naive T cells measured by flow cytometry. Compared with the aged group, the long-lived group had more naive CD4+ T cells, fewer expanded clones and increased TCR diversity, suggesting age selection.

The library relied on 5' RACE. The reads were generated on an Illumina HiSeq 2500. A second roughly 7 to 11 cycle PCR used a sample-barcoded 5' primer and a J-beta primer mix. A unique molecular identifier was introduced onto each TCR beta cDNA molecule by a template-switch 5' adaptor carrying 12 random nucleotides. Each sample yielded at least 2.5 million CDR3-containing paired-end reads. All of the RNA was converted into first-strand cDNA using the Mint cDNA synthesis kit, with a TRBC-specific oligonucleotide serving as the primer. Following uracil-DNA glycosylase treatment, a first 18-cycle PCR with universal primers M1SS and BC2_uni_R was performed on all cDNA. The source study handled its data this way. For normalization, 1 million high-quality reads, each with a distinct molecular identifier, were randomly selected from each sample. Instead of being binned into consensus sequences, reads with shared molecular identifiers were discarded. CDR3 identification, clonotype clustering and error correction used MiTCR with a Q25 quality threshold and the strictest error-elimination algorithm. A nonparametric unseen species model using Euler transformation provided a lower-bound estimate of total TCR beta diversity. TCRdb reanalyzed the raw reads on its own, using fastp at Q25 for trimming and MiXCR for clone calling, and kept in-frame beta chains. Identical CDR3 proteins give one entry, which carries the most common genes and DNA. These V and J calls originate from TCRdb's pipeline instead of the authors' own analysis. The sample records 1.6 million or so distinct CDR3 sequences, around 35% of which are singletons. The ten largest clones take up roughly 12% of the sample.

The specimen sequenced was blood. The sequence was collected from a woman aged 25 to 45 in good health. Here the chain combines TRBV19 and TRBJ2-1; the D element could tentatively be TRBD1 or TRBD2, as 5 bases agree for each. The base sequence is TGTGCCAGTAGCCCTTTCGGGACGGGTTTCGGTGGGCAGTTCTTC. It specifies CASSPFGTGFGGQFF.